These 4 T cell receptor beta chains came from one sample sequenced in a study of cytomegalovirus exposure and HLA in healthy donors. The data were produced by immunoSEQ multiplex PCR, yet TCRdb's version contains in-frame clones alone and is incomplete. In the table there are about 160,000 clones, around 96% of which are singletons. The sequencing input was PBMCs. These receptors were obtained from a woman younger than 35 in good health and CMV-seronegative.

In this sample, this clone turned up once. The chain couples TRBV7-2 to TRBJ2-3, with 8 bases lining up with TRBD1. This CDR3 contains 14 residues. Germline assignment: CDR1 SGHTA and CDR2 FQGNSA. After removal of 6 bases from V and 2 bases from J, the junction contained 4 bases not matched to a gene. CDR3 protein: CASRTTGDTDTQYF. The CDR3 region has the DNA TGTGCCAGCAGGACGACAGGGGACACAGATACGCAGTATTTT.

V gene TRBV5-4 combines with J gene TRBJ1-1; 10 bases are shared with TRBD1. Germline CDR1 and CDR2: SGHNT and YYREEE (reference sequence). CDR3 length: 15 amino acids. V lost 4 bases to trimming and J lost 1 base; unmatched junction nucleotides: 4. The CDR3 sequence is CASSHRQGANTEAFF. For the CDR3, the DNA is TGTGCCAGCAGCCATAGACAGGGGGCGAACACTGAAGCTTTCTTT.

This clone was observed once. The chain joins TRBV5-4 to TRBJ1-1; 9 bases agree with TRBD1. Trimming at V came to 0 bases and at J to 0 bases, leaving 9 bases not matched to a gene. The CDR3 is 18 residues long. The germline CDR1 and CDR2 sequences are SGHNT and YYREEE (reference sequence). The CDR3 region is CASSLGSDRGSLNTEAFF. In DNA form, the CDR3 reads TGTGCCAGCAGCTTGGGGAGTGACAGGGGGTCATTGAACACTGAAGCTTTCTTT.

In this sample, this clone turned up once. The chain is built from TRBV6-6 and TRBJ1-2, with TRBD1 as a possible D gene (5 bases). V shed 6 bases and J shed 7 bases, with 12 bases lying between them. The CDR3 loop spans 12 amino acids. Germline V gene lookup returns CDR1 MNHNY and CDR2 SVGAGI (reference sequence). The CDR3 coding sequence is TGTGCCAGCAGCCTCCAGGGTTCTGGCTACACCTTC. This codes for CASSLQGSGYTF.